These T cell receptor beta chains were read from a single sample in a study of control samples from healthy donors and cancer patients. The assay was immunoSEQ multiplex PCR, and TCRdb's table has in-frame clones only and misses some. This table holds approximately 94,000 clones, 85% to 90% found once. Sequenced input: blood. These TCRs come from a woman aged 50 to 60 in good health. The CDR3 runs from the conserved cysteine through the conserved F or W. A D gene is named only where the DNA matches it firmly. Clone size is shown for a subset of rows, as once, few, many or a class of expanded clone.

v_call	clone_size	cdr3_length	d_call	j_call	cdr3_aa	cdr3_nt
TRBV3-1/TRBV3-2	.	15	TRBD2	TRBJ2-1	CASSLGLAGVTEQFF	TGTGCCAGCAGCCTCGGGCTAGCGGGAGTTACTGAGCAGTTCTTC
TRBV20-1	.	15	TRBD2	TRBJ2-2	CSASGGRGNTGELFF	TGCAGTGCTAGTGGCGGGAGGGGTAACACCGGGGAGCTGTTTTTT
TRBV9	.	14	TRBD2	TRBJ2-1	CASSVGLAVNEQFF	TGTGCCAGCAGCGTAGGACTAGCGGTCAATGAGCAGTTCTTC
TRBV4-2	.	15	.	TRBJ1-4	CASSQGQNNHEKLFF	TGTGCCAGCAGCCAAGGCCAAAATAATCATGAAAAACTGTTTTTT
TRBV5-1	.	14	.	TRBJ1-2	CASSLRGPNYGYTF	TGCGCCAGCAGCTTGAGGGGACCGAACTATGGCTACACCTTC
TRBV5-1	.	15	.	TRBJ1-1	CASSLAGSPGTEAFF	TGCGCCAGCAGCTTGGCCGGGAGCCCAGGGACTGAAGCTTTCTTT
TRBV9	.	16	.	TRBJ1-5	CASSAGDGQQWQPQHF	TGTGCCAGCAGCGCTGGGGACGGACAGCAATGGCAGCCCCAGCATTTT
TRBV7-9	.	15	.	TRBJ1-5	CASSLAGGNNQPQHF	TGTGCCAGCAGCTTAGCGGGCGGAAACAATCAGCCCCAGCATTTT
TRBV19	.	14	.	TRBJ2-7	CASSIGTGTYEQYF	TGTGCCAGTAGCATCGGGACTGGTACCTACGAGCAGTACTTC
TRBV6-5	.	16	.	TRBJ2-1	CASSYSLGNWRNEQFF	TGTGCCAGCAGTTACTCCTTGGGGAATTGGCGCAATGAGCAGTTCTTC
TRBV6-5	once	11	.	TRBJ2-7	CASRTSYEQYF	TGTGCCAGCCGTACCTCCTACGAGCAGTACTTC
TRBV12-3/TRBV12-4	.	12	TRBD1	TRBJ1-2	CASRGQSYGYTF	TGTGCCAGCAGGGGACAGTCTTATGGCTACACCTTC
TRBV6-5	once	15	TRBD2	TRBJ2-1	CASTSRAGEVNEQFF	TGTGCCAGCACCTCGCGGGCGGGAGAGGTGAATGAGCAGTTCTTC
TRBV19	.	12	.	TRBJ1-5	CASSPGRQPQHF	TGTGCCAGTAGCCCTGGGCGTCAGCCCCAGCATTTT
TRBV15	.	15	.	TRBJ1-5	CATSRDFGDGQPQHF	TGTGCCACCAGCAGAGATTTCGGGGATGGACAGCCCCAGCATTTT
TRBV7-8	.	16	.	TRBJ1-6	CASSPAGSSYNSPLHF	TGTGCCAGCAGCCCAGCCGGCAGCTCCTATAATTCACCCCTCCACTTT
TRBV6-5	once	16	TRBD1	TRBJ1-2	CASSLDREGNPNGYTF	TGTGCCAGCAGTTTAGACAGGGAAGGGAATCCTAATGGCTACACCTTC
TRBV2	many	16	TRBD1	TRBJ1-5	CASSVGQDYSNQPQHF	TGTGCCAGCAGTGTTGGACAGGACTATAGCAATCAGCCCCAGCATTTT
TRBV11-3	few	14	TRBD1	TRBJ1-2	CASSLESRGLSYTF	TGTGCCAGCAGCTTAGAGAGCAGGGGGCTAAGCTACACCTTC
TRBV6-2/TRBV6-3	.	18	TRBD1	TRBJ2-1	CASSPGQETSEGFNEQFF	TGTGCCAGCAGTCCGGGACAGGAAACATCTGAGGGTTTCAATGAGCAGTTCTTC
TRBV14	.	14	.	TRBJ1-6	CASSLLQGQSPLHF	TGTGCCAGCAGCCTTTTGCAGGGGCAGTCACCCCTCCACTTT
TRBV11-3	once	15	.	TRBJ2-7	CASSLGGGAFYEQYF	TGTGCCAGCAGCTTGGGTGGGGGCGCTTTCTACGAGCAGTACTTC
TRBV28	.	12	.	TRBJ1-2	CASSIANYGYTF	TGTGCCAGCAGTATAGCGAACTATGGCTACACCTTC
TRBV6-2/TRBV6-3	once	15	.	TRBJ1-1	CASSPLSSLNTEAFF	TGTGCCAGCAGTCCCCTTTCGTCCTTGAACACTGAAGCTTTCTTT
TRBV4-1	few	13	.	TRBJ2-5	CASSHLAGETQYF	TGCGCCAGCAGCCATTTGGCGGGAGAGACCCAGTACTTC
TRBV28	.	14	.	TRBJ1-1	CASSSPADDTEAFF	TGTGCCAGCAGCTCCCCCGCGGACGACACTGAAGCTTTCTTT
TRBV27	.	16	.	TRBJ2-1	CASSLWGAGAYNEQFF	TGTGCCAGCAGTTTATGGGGGGCGGGGGCCTACAATGAGCAGTTCTTC
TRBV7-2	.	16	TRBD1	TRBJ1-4	CASSLGDRGWNEKLFF	TGTGCCAGCAGCTTAGGGGACAGGGGATGGAATGAAAAACTGTTTTTT
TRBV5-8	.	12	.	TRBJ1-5	CASSLRNQPQHF	TGTGCCAGCAGCTTAAGGAATCAGCCCCAGCATTTT
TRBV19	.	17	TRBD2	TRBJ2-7	CASSMIGLGGDSYEQYF	TGTGCCAGTAGTATGATAGGGCTGGGAGGGGATTCCTACGAGCAGTACTTC
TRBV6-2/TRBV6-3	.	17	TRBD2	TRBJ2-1	CASSYGELAGGTGEQFF	TGTGCCAGCAGTTACGGCGAACTAGCGGGGGGCACAGGGGAGCAGTTCTTC
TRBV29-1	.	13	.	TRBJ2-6	CTPGSSGANVLTF	TGCACCCCAGGCTCTTCTGGGGCCAACGTCCTGACTTTC
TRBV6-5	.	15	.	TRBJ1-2	CASSSRGFPNYGYTF	TGTGCCAGCAGTTCCCGGGGTTTCCCTAACTATGGCTACACCTTC
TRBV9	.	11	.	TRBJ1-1	CASSVVTEAFF	TGTGCCAGCAGCGTAGTCACTGAAGCTTTCTTT
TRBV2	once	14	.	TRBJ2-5	CASSGASRWGTQYF	TGTGCCAGCAGTGGGGCTAGTCGTTGGGGGACCCAGTACTTC
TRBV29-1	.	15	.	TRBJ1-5	CSVSQGLIGNQPQHF	TGCAGCGTTTCCCAGGGACTAATTGGCAATCAGCCCCAGCATTTT
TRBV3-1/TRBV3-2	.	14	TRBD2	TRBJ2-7	CASTDSGRAEEQYF	TGTGCCAGCACCGATAGCGGGAGGGCCGAGGAGCAGTACTTC
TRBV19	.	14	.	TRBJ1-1	CASSIGAGNTEAFF	TGTGCCAGTAGTATAGGAGCAGGGAACACTGAAGCTTTCTTT